Listed here are 28 T cell receptor beta chains from one sample, sequenced in a study of T cells in Graves' hyperthyroidism and ophthalmopathy. Amplification of TCR beta CDR3 regions was performed using RNA transcripts as template. Carried out on the TCR CDR3, a first-round RT-PCR used the HTBI primer set. TCRdb analysed the multiplex PCR reads with MiXCR anew, one entry per CDR3 protein. The sample has 300,000 to 500,000 distinct CDR3 sequences, around 15% seen once; the top ten hold around 28%. The sequenced sample was blood. These receptors came from a middle-aged man with Graves' ophthalmopathy.

This clonotype was observed many times. The chain employs TRBV28 and TRBJ2-3, with D hard to call. The germline V gene encodes CDR1 MDHEN and CDR2 SYDVKM. V lost 5 bases to trimming and J lost 1 base, with 16 bases between them. The CDR3 sequence is 16 residues long. DNA for the CDR3: TGTGCCAGCAGTCGCCCTTCATCTTTTGGCACAGATACGCAGTATTTT. Amino acids: CASSRPSSFGTDTQYF.

This clonotype was picked up many times. V and J are TRBV3-1 and TRBJ1-1; 8 positions match TRBD1. CDR3 size: 15 residues. Germline lookup yields CDR1 LGHDT and CDR2 YNNKEL (reference sequence). V trimming: 1 base; J trimming: 1 base; junction bases outside the gene matches: 2. CDR3 nucleotides: TGTGCCAGCAGCCAAGGCAGGGGGCGGAACACTGAAGCTTTCTTT. Translating it yields CASSQGRGRNTEAFF.

This clonotype was counted many times. V gene TRBV14 combines with J gene TRBJ2-7, with TRBD1 matching over 9 bases. The CDR3 runs 16 residues. Trimming at V came to 0 bases and at J to 5 bases, leaving 8 bases not matched to a gene. CDR1 and CDR2 (germline): SGHDN, FVKESK. The CDR3 loop is CASSQDLGTGGHEQYF. CDR3 bases: TGTGCCAGCAGCCAAGATCTAGGCACAGGGGGCCACGAGCAGTACTTC.

This clonotype showed up just a few times. The chain joins TRBV2 to TRBJ2-5; D remains ambiguous. Per the germline V gene, CDR1 is SNHLY and CDR2 is FYNNEI. Trimming took off 10 bases at V and 5 bases at J, with 8 bases between the two ends. This CDR3 region has 10 residues. This chain's CDR3 is CATQLETQYF. In DNA form, the CDR3 reads TGTGCCACCCAGTTGGAGACCCAGTACTTC.

A remark on this clonotype: Because the CDR3 is missing its conserved closing phenylalanine or tryptophan, this is likely a read error. The V gene is TRBV19, the J gene TRBJ2-7; TRBD2 aligns across 8 bases. This CDR3 spans 13 amino acids. Unmatched junction bases numbered 3, after V lost 5 bases and J lost 3 bases. Germline assignment: CDR1 LNHDA and CDR2 SQIVND (reference sequence). The chain's CDR3 is CASSDTSGYEQYL. CDR3 DNA sequence: TGTGCCAGTAGTGATACTAGCGGCTACGAGCAGTACCTC.

J is TRBJ2-1 and V is TRBV10-3, with TRBD2 identical over 10 bases. Trimming at V came to 3 bases and at J to 9 bases, leaving 8 bases not matched to a gene. Germline CDR1 and CDR2: ENHRY and SYGVKD. This CDR3 has 15 residues. The CDR3 coding sequence is TGTGCCATCAGTGAAGGCGGCCTAGCGGGAGTTGAGCAGTTCTTC. This translates into CAISEGGLAGVEQFF.

The chain joins TRBV2 to TRBJ2-1; D uncertain. This CDR3 is 16 amino acids long. V shed 2 bases and J shed 0 bases, with 11 bases lying between them. Germline CDR1 and CDR2: SNHLY and FYNNEI. As DNA, the CDR3 is TGTGCCAGCAGTGAATGGACCACAATCTCCTACAATGAGCAGTTCTTC. Its protein is CASSEWTTISYNEQFF. Full variable domain (rest looked up from reference TRBV2 and TRBJ2-1): EPEVTQTPSHQVTQMGQEVILRCVPISNHLYFYWYRQILGQKVEFLVSFYNNEISEKSEIFDDQFSVERPDGSNFTLKIRSTKLEDSAMYFCASSEWTTISYNEQFFGPGTRLTVL.

This clonotype was observed at least ten times. In nucleotides, the CDR3 is TGCGCCAGCAGCCCGGCGGGACTTGAAGATACGCAGTATTTT. It yields the protein CASSPAGLEDTQYF. This chain connects TRBV5-1 to TRBJ2-3; D perhaps matches TRBD2 (6 bases). Germline V gives CDR1 SGHRS, CDR2 YFSETQ. Trimming took off 4 bases at V and 5 bases at J, with 14 bases between the two ends. The length of the CDR3 is 14 residues.

This clonotype was picked up many times. V usage is TRBV7-8 and J usage is TRBJ2-3, with TRBD2 identical over 14 bases. The CDR3 runs 16 residues. The V gene's germline CDR1 is SGHVS and CDR2 FQNEAQ. V was pared by 4 bases and J by 6 bases, with 6 bases of the junction left unmatched. The CDR3 protein is CASSSPGTSGSDTQYF. As DNA, the CDR3 is TGTGCCAGCAGCTCTCCGGGGACTAGCGGGAGTGATACGCAGTATTTT.

This clonotype was detected many times. The genes are TRBV10-3 and TRBJ2-7; tentative D call: TRBD2 (7 bases). Deletions cut 2 bases from V and 1 base from J, with 12 bases between. CDR1 and CDR2 from the germline V gene are ENHRY and SYGVKD. The CDR3 contains 15 residues. This CDR3 reads CAISEPRGASYEQYF. CDR3 DNA: TGTGCCATCAGTGAGCCACGGGGGGCGTCCTACGAGCAGTACTTC.

This clonotype occurred many times. This rearrangement joins TRBV20-1 to TRBJ2-1; the D is unclear. Trimming shortened V by 3 bases and J by 8 bases, and 14 bases separated the two germline ends. This CDR3 spans 13 amino acids. The germline V gene has CDR1 DFQATT and CDR2 SNEGSKA (reference sequence). Here the CDR3 DNA reads TGCAGTGCTAGTCGGTCCGTTGCGGATGAGCAGTTCTTC. Encoded protein: CSASRSVADEQFF.

This clonotype has a count of ten or more. The chain links TRBV30 to TRBJ1-1, with D hard to call. Trimming removed 0 bases from V and 1 base from J, with 15 bases in between. The CDR3 contains 16 residues. Germline V gene sequence: CDR1 GTSNPN, CDR2 SVGIG (reference sequence). CDR3 nucleotides: TGTGCCTGGAGTGTATTGAACCGGGGTTCGAACACTGAAGCTTTCTTT. This sequence encodes CAWSVLNRGSNTEAFF.

This clonotype was counted a few times. The gene calls are TRBV27 and TRBJ2-5, with D possibly matching TRBD2 (6 bases). V lost 4 bases and J 5 bases, leaving 17 bases between the germline ends. The CDR3 length is 15 residues. Germline V lookup: CDR1 MNHEY, CDR2 SMNVEV (reference sequence). The CDR3 nucleotides read TGTGCCAGCAGTTCCTGGGACGGAGGGAGGGAGACCCAGTACTTC. It translates to CASSSWDGGRETQYF.

This clonotype was counted many times. This chain links TRBV11-2 with TRBJ1-2; no firm D call. The CDR3 length is 13 residues. The V end was cut by 0 bases, the J end by 8 bases, with 10 bases between. CDR1 SGHAT and CDR2 FQNNGV come from the germline V gene. The CDR3 loop is CASSLDGDSGYTF. CDR3 DNA sequence: TGTGCCAGCAGCTTAGACGGGGATTCCGGCTACACCTTC.

This clonotype was recorded many times. V is TRBV7-9 and J is TRBJ2-1, with D unclear. Trimming took 6 bases from V and 4 from J, leaving 7 bases between them. Germline V gene lookup returns CDR1 SEHNR and CDR2 FQNEAQ (reference sequence). CDR3 length: 12 amino acids. CDR3 region: CASRVRYNEQFF. CDR3 nucleotide sequence: TGTGCCAGCAGGGTGAGATACAATGAGCAGTTCTTC.

This clonotype was counted at least ten times. V usage is TRBV18 and J usage is TRBJ1-1, with D tentatively TRBD1 (6 bases). Trimming stripped 5 bases from V and 7 bases from J, with 14 bases between. CDR3 length: 13 amino acids. The germline CDR1 and CDR2 sequences are KGHSH and LQKENI. CDR3 loop: CASSKTGDSEAFF. CDR3 DNA: TGTGCCAGCTCAAAGACAGGCGACAGTGAAGCTTTCTTT.

This clonotype was found many times. V usage is TRBV29-1 and J usage is TRBJ1-1, with D possibly matching TRBD1 (5 bases). The length of the CDR3 is 13 residues. Germline CDR1 reads SQVTM; CDR2 reads ANQGSEA. Trimming stripped 7 bases from V and 4 bases from J, with 16 bases between. CDR3 amino acids: CSAMQGSFTEAFF. The CDR3, as DNA: TGCAGCGCCATGCAGGGATCTTTCACTGAAGCTTTCTTT.

This clonotype was picked up many times. The V and J genes are TRBV20-1 and TRBJ2-1; no clear D. Germline V lookup: CDR1 DFQATT, CDR2 SNEGSKA (reference sequence). Deletions cut 2 bases from V and 2 bases from J, with 13 bases between. The CDR3 is 15 residues long. The CDR3, as DNA: TGCAGTGCTAGAACCTCGCCCGGGCCCTACAATGAGCAGTTCTTC. Its protein product is CSARTSPGPYNEQFF.

This clonotype was seen many times. This chain joins TRBV28 and TRBJ1-5, with no clear D. The CDR3 loop spans 14 amino acids. The germline CDR1 and CDR2 sequences are MDHEN and SYDVKM. V dropped 5 bases and J dropped 2 bases, with 10 bases sitting between them. Here the CDR3 DNA reads TGTGCCAGCAGTGCGCAGTTGGGCAATCAGCCCCAGCATTTT. This translates into CASSAQLGNQPQHF.

Many counts were recorded for this clonotype. This chain uses TRBV12-3 or TRBV12-4 with TRBJ2-7, with a tentative D call TRBD1 (6 bases). The length of the CDR3 is 14 residues. V was clipped by 3 bases and J by 3 bases, with 12 bases between them. Here the CDR3 reads CASSFKTGFYEQYF. CDR3 in DNA: TGTGCCAGCAGTTTCAAGACAGGATTCTACGAGCAGTACTTC.

The table lists this clonotype with many counts. V and J are TRBV12-3 or TRBV12-4 and TRBJ1-4, with D uncertain. V was clipped by 6 bases and J by 0 bases, with 14 bases between them. The CDR3 covers 16 residues. The CDR3 is CASSPGLSATNEKLFF. DNA for the CDR3: TGTGCCAGCAGCCCCGGACTCAGCGCAACTAATGAAAAACTGTTTTTT.

The CDR3 reads CSVVGTSGRRTGTDTQYF. The CDR3 region has the DNA TGCAGCGTTGTTGGTACTAGCGGGAGGAGGACGGGCACAGATACGCAGTATTTT. The chain combines TRBV29-1 with TRBJ2-3; 12 bases line up with TRBD2. The CDR3 consists of 18 residues. Germline loops: CDR1 SQVTM, CDR2 ANQGSEA. With V trimmed by 4 bases and J by 1 base, 12 bases remained unmatched.

At least ten counts were recorded for this clonotype. The chain carries TRBV11-2 and TRBJ2-7; unclear D gene. Germline values: CDR1 SGHAT, CDR2 FQNNGV. V was shortened by 0 bases and J by 2 bases, with 8 bases between the two germline ends. CDR3 length equals 14 residues. In nucleotides, the CDR3 is TGTGCCAGCAGCTTAGAACTACTCACCTACGAGCAGTACTTC. Translated, it gives CASSLELLTYEQYF.

As to this clonotype: Germline is not matched at one junction end, which may reflect a read error. The CDR3 DNA reads TGCCGTGCTATGGTCGGGTCGGGCACCGGGGAGCTGTTTTTT. Amino acid sequence: CRAMVGSGTGELFF. The chain has TRBV20-1 and TRBJ2-2; no reliable D call. Germline assignment: CDR1 DFQATT and CDR2 SNEGSKA (reference sequence). This CDR3 comprises 14 residues.

This clonotype was observed at least ten times. CDR3 sequence: CASSPGTSGPSSYEQYF. The CDR3 DNA is TGCGCCAGCAGCCCAGGGACTAGCGGGCCAAGCTCCTACGAGCAGTACTTC. The chain links TRBV5-1 to TRBJ2-7; 12 bases match TRBD2. CDR1 SGHRS and CDR2 YFSETQ come from the germline V gene. The V gene end was trimmed by 4 bases and the J gene end by 0 bases; junction bases not matched to a gene: 8. CDR3 size: 17 residues.

This clonotype showed up many times. The chain recombines TRBV13 with TRBJ2-1, with 11 nucleotides matching TRBD2. There are 18 residues in the CDR3. Germline trimming cut 8 bases from V and 0 bases from J; bases unmatched to any gene: 12. Germline V lookup: CDR1 PRHDT, CDR2 FYEKMQ (reference sequence). CDR3 residues: CASGPGLAVISSYNEQFF. The DNA of the CDR3 is TGTGCCAGCGGTCCGGGACTAGCGGTTATTAGCTCCTACAATGAGCAGTTCTTC.

This clonotype was found many times. The V call is TRBV12-3 or TRBV12-4, the J call TRBJ1-2; no firm D call. Trimming removed 3 bases from V and 3 bases from J, with 8 bases in between. The CDR3 spans 13 residues. CDR3 amino acids: CASSLGRDYGYTF. CDR3 bases: TGTGCCAGCAGTTTGGGGAGGGACTATGGCTACACCTTC.

This clonotype was seen repeatedly, ten times or more. V gene TRBV6-1 combines with J gene TRBJ1-3, with TRBD1 matching 7 bases. V lost 5 bases and J lost 2; bases outside the gene matches: 9. The germline gives CDR1 MNHNS, CDR2 SASEGT. The CDR3 extends over 16 amino acids. This chain's CDR3 is CASSPQGQLAGNTIYF. The CDR3 DNA sequence: TGTGCCAGCAGTCCCCAGGGACAGTTGGCTGGAAACACCATATATTTT.